This TCR beta chain was profiled in a study of blood T cell repertoires in COVID-19. The CDR3 has 16 residues. The V end lost 4 bases, the J end lost 4 bases, and 19 bases lay between the germline ends. Germline values: CDR1 LGHDT, CDR2 YNNKEL (reference sequence). Per the authors' pipeline: How many nucleated cells were present was estimated from reference gene primer amplification. Data came from immunoSEQ multiplex PCR; TCRdb stores just in-frame clones and leaves some out. For V, J and clone size, that table is used; D and trimming come from the DNA. The sample has nearly 300,000 clones, around 88% seen once.

This sequence originates from a woman in her 30s who had recovered from COVID-19. The chain combines TRBV3-1 (or the pseudogene TRBV3-2) with TRBJ2-5, with D possibly matching TRBD2 (6 bases). The sequenced sample was peripheral blood. In DNA, the CDR3 is TGTGCCAGCAGCCGCGGACTAACTCGTTCGGGAGAGACCCAGTACTTC. The encoded protein is CASSRGLTRSGETQYF.